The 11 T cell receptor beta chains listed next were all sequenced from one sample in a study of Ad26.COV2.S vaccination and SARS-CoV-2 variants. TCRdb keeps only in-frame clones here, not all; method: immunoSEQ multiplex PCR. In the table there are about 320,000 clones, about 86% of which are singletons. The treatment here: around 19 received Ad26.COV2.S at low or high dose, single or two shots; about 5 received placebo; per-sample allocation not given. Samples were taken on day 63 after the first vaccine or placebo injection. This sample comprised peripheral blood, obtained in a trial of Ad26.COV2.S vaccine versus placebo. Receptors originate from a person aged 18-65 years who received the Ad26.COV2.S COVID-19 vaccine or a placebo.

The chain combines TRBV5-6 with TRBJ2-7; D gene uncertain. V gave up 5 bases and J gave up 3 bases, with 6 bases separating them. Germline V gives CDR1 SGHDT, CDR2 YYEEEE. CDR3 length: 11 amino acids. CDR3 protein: CASSPSYEQYF. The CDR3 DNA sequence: TGTGCCAGCAGTCCTAGCTACGAGCAGTACTTC.

CDR3 residues: CASSLQTGNEQFF. The CDR3, as DNA: TGTGCCAGCAGCCTCCAGACGGGCAATGAGCAGTTCTTC. The chain employs TRBV7-9 and TRBJ2-1, with no clear D. Between the trimmed V and J ends, which lost 5 bases and 6 bases, there was a span of 11 bases. CDR1 is SEHNR and CDR2 is FQNEAQ in the germline V gene (reference sequence). The CDR3 loop spans 13 amino acids.

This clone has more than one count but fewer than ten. CDR3 in DNA: TGTGCCAGCAGCCTCGGGACACCCAATTCACCCCTCCACTTT. It is translated as CASSLGTPNSPLHF. The chain employs TRBV3-1 (or the pseudogene TRBV3-2) and TRBJ1-6; D might be TRBD1 (6 bases). Germline V gene data show CDR1 as LGHDT and CDR2 as YNNKEL (reference sequence). V was trimmed by 4 bases and J by 7 bases, leaving 11 bases between them. This CDR3 has 14 residues.

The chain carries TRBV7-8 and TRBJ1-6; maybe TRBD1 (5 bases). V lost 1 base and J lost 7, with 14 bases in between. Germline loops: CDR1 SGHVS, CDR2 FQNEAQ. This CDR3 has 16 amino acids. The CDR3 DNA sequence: TGTGCCAGCAGCTTAGTGTTAGGGACTATGAATTCACCCCTCCACTTT. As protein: CASSLVLGTMNSPLHF.

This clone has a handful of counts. Here the CDR3 DNA reads TGTGCCAGCAGCGAAGGGGGCGCCTATTCACCCCTCCACTTT. Translating it yields CASSEGGAYSPLHF. The chain couples TRBV3-1 (or the pseudogene TRBV3-2) to TRBJ1-6; 7 bases are shared with TRBD1. The CDR3 covers 14 residues. J lost 8 bases, V lost 5 bases, and 6 bases had no gene match. Germline assignment: CDR1 LGHDT and CDR2 YNNKEL (reference sequence).

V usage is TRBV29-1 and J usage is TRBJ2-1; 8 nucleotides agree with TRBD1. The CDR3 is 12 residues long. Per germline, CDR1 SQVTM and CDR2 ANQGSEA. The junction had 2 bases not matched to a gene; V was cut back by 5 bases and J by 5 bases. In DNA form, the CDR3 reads TGCAGCGTTCGGACAGGGAACAATGAGCAGTTCTTC. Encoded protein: CSVRTGNNEQFF.

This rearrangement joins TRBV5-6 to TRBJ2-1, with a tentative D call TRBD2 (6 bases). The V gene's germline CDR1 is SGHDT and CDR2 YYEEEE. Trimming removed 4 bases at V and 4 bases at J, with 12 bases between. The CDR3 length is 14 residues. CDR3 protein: CASSDRLGYNEQFF. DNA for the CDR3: TGTGCCAGCAGCGACCGACTAGGGTACAATGAGCAGTTCTTC.

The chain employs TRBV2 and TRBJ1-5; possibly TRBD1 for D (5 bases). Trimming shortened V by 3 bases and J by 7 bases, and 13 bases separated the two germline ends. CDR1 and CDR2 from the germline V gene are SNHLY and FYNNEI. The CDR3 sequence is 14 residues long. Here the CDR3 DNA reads TGTGCCAGCAGTGAGGAGGGGCTGGGCCAGCCCCAGCATTTT. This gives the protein CASSEEGLGQPQHF.

The CDR3 here is CASSPMTGGYTF. CDR3 in DNA: TGTGCCAGCAGCCCCATGACTGGGGGCTACACCTTC. The chain recombines TRBV21-1 with TRBJ1-2. TRBV21-1 counts as a pseudogene. The CDR3 is made up of 12 amino acids.

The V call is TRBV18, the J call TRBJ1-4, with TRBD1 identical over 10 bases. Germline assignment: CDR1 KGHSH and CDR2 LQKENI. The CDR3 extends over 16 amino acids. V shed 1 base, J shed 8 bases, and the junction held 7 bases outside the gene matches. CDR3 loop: CASSPQWDRGIEKLFF. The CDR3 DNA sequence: TGTGCCAGCTCACCACAATGGGACAGGGGTATAGAAAAACTGTTTTTT.

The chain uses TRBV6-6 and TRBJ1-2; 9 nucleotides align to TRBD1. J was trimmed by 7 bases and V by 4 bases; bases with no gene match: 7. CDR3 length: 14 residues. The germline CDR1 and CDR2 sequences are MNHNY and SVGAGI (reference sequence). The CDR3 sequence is CASSLGQGFSGYTF. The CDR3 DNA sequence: TGTGCCAGCAGTTTGGGACAGGGATTCAGTGGCTACACCTTC.